Each of the 20 T cell receptor beta chains below was sequenced from the same sample in a study of circulating tumor DNA in untreated peripheral T-cell lymphoma. Produced via immunoSEQ multiplex PCR; TCRdb's table is partial and in-frame only. The repertoire has approximately 6,800 clones, 60% to 80% of them found once; the top ten carry approximately 60%. The sample consisted of tumor tissue. The receptors come from a human donor with peripheral T-cell lymphoma.

The V gene is TRBV1, the J gene TRBJ1-1. TRBV1 is a pseudogene. The length of the CDR3 is 16 residues. The CDR3 reads CASSVRYPSVNTEAFF. CDR3 DNA: TGCGCCAGCAGCGTGAGATACCCCAGTGTCAATACTGAAGCTTTCTTT.

The genes are TRBV6-9 and TRBJ2-7; TRBD1 agrees at 11 bases. The CDR3 runs to 14 residues. Germline assignment: CDR1 MNHGY and CDR2 SVAAGI. Trimming at V came to 5 bases and at J to 5 bases, leaving 5 bases not matched to a gene. As DNA, the CDR3 is TGTGCCAGCAGTCGCCGGGACAGGGGGGACGAGCAGTACTTC. Its translation is CASSRRDRGDEQYF.

This chain joins TRBV6-8 and TRBJ1-4; 8 bases agree with TRBD1. The CDR3 sequence is 15 residues long. Trimming removed 0 bases from V and 8 bases from J; junction bases left unmatched: 5. Looked up from germline, CDR1 is MNHGY and CDR2 is SAAAGT. The CDR3 loop is CASSYSGTGGEKLFF. CDR3 nucleotides: TGTGCCAGCAGTTACTCAGGGACAGGAGGGGAAAAACTGTTTTTT.

The rearrangement joins TRBV28 to TRBJ2-7; D might be TRBD2 (7 bases). Trimming removed 2 bases from V and 5 bases from J, with 19 bases in between. The CDR3 totals 16 residues. Per the germline V gene, CDR1 is MDHEN and CDR2 is SYDVKM. CDR3 protein: CASSLRGTGRFNEQYF. The DNA for the CDR3 is TGTGCCAGCAGTTTAAGGGGGACCGGGAGGTTCAACGAGCAGTACTTC.

This clone was counted only a few times. The V call is TRBV18, the J call TRBJ1-1, with 11 bases identical to TRBD1. The germline CDR1 and CDR2 sequences are KGHSH and LQKENI. The V segment lost 3 bases and the J segment 3 bases; nucleotides outside the gene matches: 3. The CDR3 has 15 amino acids. The CDR3 DNA sequence: TGTGCCAGCTCACCCCTGGGACAGGGGGACACTGAAGCTTTCTTT. This gives the protein CASSPLGQGDTEAFF.

As regards this clone: This likely came from a read error, as a far larger clone is one base away. The chain recombines TRBV15 with TRBJ1-3; D is possibly TRBD1 (6 bases). The CDR3 runs 15 residues. CDR1 is LNHNV and CDR2 is YYDKDF in the germline V gene (reference sequence). CDR3 sequence: CPTSREGQPGNTIYF. The CDR3 coding sequence is TGTCCCACCAGCAGAGAAGGACAGCCTGGAAACACCATATATTTT.

V usage is TRBV11-3 and J usage is TRBJ2-3; 7 bases agree with TRBD2. The V and J ends lost 5 bases and 1 base, in that order; junction bases with no gene match: 9. Per the germline V gene, CDR1 is SGHNT and CDR2 is YENEEA. The CDR3 contains 16 residues. DNA of the CDR3: TGTGCCAGCAGCCCCCTTGGGAGCGGGGGCACAGATACGCAGTATTTT. Its protein is CASSPLGSGGTDTQYF.

The chain employs TRBV28 and TRBJ1-4; D is unclear. CDR3 length: 13 residues. V gave up 8 bases and J gave up 7 bases, with 14 bases separating them. Germline V gene data show CDR1 as MDHEN and CDR2 as SYDVKM. The CDR3 DNA sequence: TGTGCCAGCTCAAAGGGTTCAGTTGAAAAACTGTTTTTT. Translated, it gives CASSKGSVEKLFF.

This clone was picked up one time. The chain employs TRBV6-8 and TRBJ2-3; D gene ambiguous. The V end lost 7 bases, the J end lost 2 bases, and 10 bases lay between the germline ends. Germline CDR1 reads MNHGY; CDR2 reads SAAAGT. This CDR3 is built from 13 residues. CDR3 DNA sequence: TGTGCCAGCAACGGCGGCGCCACAGATACGCAGTATTTT. Translation gives CASNGGATDTQYF.

V is TRBV28 and J is TRBJ2-1, with 9 bases that match TRBD1. CDR3 length: 15 residues. The J segment lost 1 base and the V segment lost 6 bases, leaving 4 bases of the junction unmatched. The germline gives CDR1 MDHEN, CDR2 SYDVKM. This CDR3 is CASSPGTGSYNEQFF. The DNA for the CDR3 is TGTGCCAGCAGCCCCGGGACAGGGTCCTACAATGAGCAGTTCTTC.

The rearrangement joins TRBV7-5 to TRBJ1-4; the DNA was not used to check the table's D call, TRBD1. TRBV7-5 represents a pseudogene. The CDR3 is made up of 15 amino acids. CDR3 region: CASSKGTATNEKLFF. CDR3 nucleotide sequence: TGTGCCAGCAGCAAGGGGACAGCAACTAATGAAAAACTGTTTTTT.

CDR3 coding DNA: TGTGCCACCAGGTTGCAACTCTATGGCTACACCTTC. This gives the protein CATRLQLYGYTF. The chain is built from TRBV28 and TRBJ1-2; D is uncertain. The ends were cut back, 10 bases at V and 4 bases at J, with 13 bases in the middle. Germline values: CDR1 MDHEN, CDR2 SYDVKM. The CDR3 is made up of 12 amino acids.

This clone was counted only a few times. The chain combines TRBV29-1 with TRBJ2-7; TRBD1 agrees at 9 bases. CDR1 and CDR2 from the germline V gene are SQVTM and ANQGSEA. The CDR3 length is 12 residues. V gave up 6 bases and J gave up 5 bases; unmatched junction bases: 5. The CDR3 coding sequence is TGCAGCGTCGGACAGGGGTTGGACGAGCAGTACTTC. Translated: CSVGQGLDEQYF.

This chain joins TRBV25-1 and TRBJ1-2; unclear D gene. V dropped 5 bases and J dropped 5 bases, with 9 bases sitting between them. CDR1 and CDR2 (germline): MGHDK, SYGVNS. There are 12 residues in the CDR3. The CDR3 protein is CASSLQPYGYTF. CDR3 DNA sequence: TGTGCCAGCAGTCTTCAGCCGTATGGCTACACCTTC.

This clone turned up a few times. The rearrangement uses TRBV15 and TRBJ2-7; TRBD2 is a possible D gene (6 bases). Germline V gene sequence: CDR1 LNHNV, CDR2 YYDKDF (reference sequence). The CDR3 has 16 residues. With 5 bases removed from V and 6 bases from J, the gap between germline ends came to 23 bases. The CDR3 nucleotides are TGTGCCACCAGCTTGGGCCGTCGGGGGACCGACGCCGAGCAGTACTTC. Translation: CATSLGRRGTDAEQYF.

The V call is TRBV5-1, the J call TRBJ2-1; TRBD1 agrees at 9 bases. The J segment lost 7 bases and the V segment lost 4 bases, leaving 12 bases of the junction unmatched. The CDR3 covers 16 residues. Per germline, CDR1 SGHRS and CDR2 YFSETQ. CDR3 in DNA: TGCGCCAGCAGCCTATCCGGGACAGGGATGGGGAATGAGCAGTTCTTC. Its protein is CASSLSGTGMGNEQFF. Full variable domain (missing parts from reference TRBV5-1 and TRBJ2-1): KAGVTQTPRYLIKTRGQQVTLSCSPISGHRSVSWYQQTPGQGLQFLFEYFSETQRNKGNFPGRFSGRQFSNSRSEMNVSTLELGDSALYLCASSLSGTGMGNEQFFGPGTRLTVL.

The chain combines TRBV16 with TRBJ1-5; a weak D match, TRBD1 (6 bases). The V and J ends lost 4 bases and 9 bases respectively, with 16 bases between them. Germline V CDR1 and CDR2: KGHSY, FQNENV. This CDR3 is 14 amino acids long. The CDR3 sequence is CASSPRAGESPQHF. The CDR3 DNA reads as TGTGCCAGCAGCCCGCGGGCAGGGGAATCGCCCCAGCATTTT.

The J gene is TRBJ2-4, the V gene TRBV6-8; no clear D gene. The CDR3 has 15 amino acids. Germline V gene sequence: CDR1 MNHGY, CDR2 SAAAGT. The V and J ends lost 4 bases and 0 bases respectively, with 10 bases between them. The CDR3 nucleotides read TGTGCCAGCAGTTTTGAGGTTATAGCCAAAAACATTCAGTACTTC. Its translation: CASSFEVIAKNIQYF.

This clone appeared once. The gene calls are TRBV1 and TRBJ2-7; TRBD1 is the table's D call and was not checked against the DNA. TRBV1 is noted as a pseudogene. This CDR3 has 14 amino acids. The chain's CDR3 is CASSQVGQSYEQYF. As DNA, the CDR3 is TGCGCCAGCAGCCAAGTTGGGCAGTCCTACGAGCAGTACTTC.

This clone showed up just a few times. The V and J genes are TRBV28 and TRBJ1-5, with D possibly being TRBD1 (5 bases). Trimming removed 3 bases from V and 1 base from J, with 13 bases in between. The CDR3 runs 16 residues. Per the germline V gene, CDR1 is MDHEN and CDR2 is SYDVKM. The CDR3 sequence is CASSFSGGTSNQPQHF. The DNA of the CDR3 is TGTGCCAGCAGTTTTTCCGGGGGTACCAGCAATCAGCCCCAGCATTTT.